These 7 T cell receptor beta chains were all obtained from the same sample, sequenced in a study of vaccination effects on CD4 cells after COVID-19. Ahead of sequencing, the ViraFEST assay grew antigen-specific CD4+ T cells using viral peptide pools. Subsequent to roughly 9 days of culture, CD4+ T cells were isolated. Two doses of either BNT162b2 or mRNA-1273 were given to each participant. Libraries were prepared by immunoSEQ multiplex PCR; TCRdb keeps only in-frame clonotypes and omits some of them. The sample yields tens of thousands of clones, 75% to 85% seen once. Their antigens remain unidentified. Here the sequenced sample was CD4+ T cells from PBMCs cultured with SARS-CoV-2 spike peptides, taken after COVID-19 vaccination. The receptors here all came from a human donor who received a COVID-19 vaccine. Some clones in this sample may be carry-over from other donors' samples.

This clone was detected only a few times. The chain uses TRBV5-1 and TRBJ1-5; no firm D call. CDR1 is SGHRS and CDR2 is YFSETQ in the germline V gene. The CDR3 sequence is 13 residues long. V lost 3 bases and J 1 base, leaving 5 bases between the germline ends. The CDR3 DNA is TGCGCCAGCAGCTGGGGAAGCAATCAGCCCCAGCATTTT. Encoded protein: CASSWGSNQPQHF.

This chain connects TRBV11-2 to TRBJ1-2; D is uncertain. The CDR3 length is 13 residues. V was trimmed by 6 bases and J by 1 base, leaving 9 bases between them. CDR1 is SGHAT, CDR2 FQNNGV, per germline. DNA of the CDR3: TGTGCCAGCAGTCAAGTGTATAACTATGGCTACACCTTC. Encoded protein: CASSQVYNYGYTF.

The gene calls are TRBV7-2 and TRBJ1-3; 8 nucleotides align to TRBD1. This CDR3 spans 16 amino acids. Germline V gives CDR1 SGHTA, CDR2 FQGNSA. V was clipped by 5 bases and J by 4 bases; unmatched bases: 10. CDR3 DNA: TGTGCCAGCAGCCCCAAGACAGGGGATCAGGGAAACACCATATATTTT. It specifies CASSPKTGDQGNTIYF. The entire variable domain, with the rest obtained from reference TRBV7-2 and TRBJ1-3, is as follows: GAGVSQSPSNKVTEKGKDVELRCDPISGHTALYWYRQSLGQGLEFLIYFQGNSAPDKSGLPSDRFSAERTGGSVSTLTIQRTQQEDSAVYLCASSPKTGDQGNTIYFGEGSWLTVV.

This chain uses TRBV27 with TRBJ1-4; no reliable D call. This CDR3 contains 15 residues. Germline V gene data show CDR1 as MNHEY and CDR2 as SMNVEV (reference sequence). V was cut by 3 bases and J by 0 bases, with 8 bases left in between. The CDR3 DNA is TGTGCCAGCAGTTTGAGAGTTGCAACTAATGAAAAACTGTTTTTT. Amino acids: CASSLRVATNEKLFF.

The chain has TRBV7-2 and TRBJ2-1; 13 bases map to TRBD2. This CDR3 region has 15 residues. The junction had 5 bases not matched to a gene; V was cut back by 3 bases and J by 9 bases. Looked up from germline, CDR1 is SGHTA and CDR2 is FQGNSA. Written as DNA, the CDR3 is TGTGCCAGCAGCTTGGGACTAGCGGGGAGTAGTGAGCAGTTCTTC. Translation gives CASSLGLAGSSEQFF.

This sequence joins TRBV5-6 and TRBJ2-7; D remains unclear. Germline V CDR1 and CDR2: SGHDT, YYEEEE. CDR3 size: 15 residues. V was clipped by 1 base and J by 5 bases, with 16 bases between them. CDR3 region: CASSLMSRFPDEQYV. The DNA of the CDR3 is TGTGCCAGCAGCTTGATGTCCAGGTTCCCGGACGAGCAGTACGTC.

This sequence joins TRBV2 and TRBJ2-7; the D gene is possibly TRBD1 (5 bases). Deletions cut 5 bases from V and 2 bases from J, with 10 bases between. Germline lookup yields CDR1 SNHLY and CDR2 FYNNEI. The CDR3 spans 13 residues. In nucleotides, the CDR3 is TGTGCCAGCAGTCTGACAGCACCCTACGAGCAGTACGTC. As protein: CASSLTAPYEQYV.